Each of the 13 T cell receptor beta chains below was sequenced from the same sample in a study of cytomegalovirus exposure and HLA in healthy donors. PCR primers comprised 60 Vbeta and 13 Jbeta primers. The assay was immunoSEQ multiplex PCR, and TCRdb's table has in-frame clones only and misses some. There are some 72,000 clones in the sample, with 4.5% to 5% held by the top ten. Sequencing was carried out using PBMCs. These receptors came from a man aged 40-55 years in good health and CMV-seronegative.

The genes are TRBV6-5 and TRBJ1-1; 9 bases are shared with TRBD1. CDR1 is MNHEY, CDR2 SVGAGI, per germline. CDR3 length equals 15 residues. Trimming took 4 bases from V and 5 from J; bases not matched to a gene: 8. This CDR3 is CASSSGDRDVTEAFF. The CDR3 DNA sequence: TGTGCCAGCAGTTCCGGGGACAGGGACGTAACTGAAGCTTTCTTT.

CDR3: CASSIGGVNSNQPQHF. The CDR3 nucleotides are TGTGCCAGTAGTATAGGGGGGGTTAATAGCAATCAGCCCCAGCATTTT. The gene calls are TRBV19 and TRBJ1-5; TRBD1 is a possible D gene (5 bases). Germline CDR1 is LNHDA and CDR2 is SQIVND (reference sequence). The CDR3 is made up of 16 amino acids. V was pared by 1 base and J by 0 bases, with 10 bases between.

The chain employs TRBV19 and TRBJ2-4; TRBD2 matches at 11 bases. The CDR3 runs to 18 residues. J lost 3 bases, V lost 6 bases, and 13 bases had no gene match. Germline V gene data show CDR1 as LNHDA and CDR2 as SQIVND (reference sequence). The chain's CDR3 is CASSALAGAPRGKNIQYF. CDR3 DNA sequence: TGTGCCAGTAGCGCACTAGCGGGAGCTCCCCGGGGCAAAAACATTCAGTACTTC.

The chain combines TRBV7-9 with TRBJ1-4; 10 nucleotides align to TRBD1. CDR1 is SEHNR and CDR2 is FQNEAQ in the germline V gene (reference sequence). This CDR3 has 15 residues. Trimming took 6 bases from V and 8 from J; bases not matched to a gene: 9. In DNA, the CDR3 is TGTGCCAGCAGTCGAGGACAGGGGGATCAAGAAAAACTGTTTTTT. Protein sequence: CASSRGQGDQEKLFF.

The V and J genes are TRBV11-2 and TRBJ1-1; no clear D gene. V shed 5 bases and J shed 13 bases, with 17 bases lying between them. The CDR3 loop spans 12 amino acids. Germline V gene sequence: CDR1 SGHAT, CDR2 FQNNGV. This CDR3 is CASSQSAWEGFF. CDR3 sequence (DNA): TGTGCCAGCAGCCAAAGCGCCTGGGAGGGTTTCTTT. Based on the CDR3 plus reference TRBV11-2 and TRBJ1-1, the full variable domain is EAGVAQSPRYKIIEKRQSVAFWCNPISGHATLYWYQQILGQGPKLLIQFQNNGVVDDSQLPKDRFSAERLKGVDSTLKIQPAKLEDSAVYLCASSQSAWEGFFGQGTRLTVV.

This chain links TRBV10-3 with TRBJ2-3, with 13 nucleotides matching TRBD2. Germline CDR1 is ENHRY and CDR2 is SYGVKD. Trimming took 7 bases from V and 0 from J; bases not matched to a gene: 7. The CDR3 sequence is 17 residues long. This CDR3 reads CAIKKGTSGTSTDTQYF. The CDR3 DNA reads TGTGCCATCAAGAAAGGGACTAGCGGGACTAGCACAGATACGCAGTATTTT.

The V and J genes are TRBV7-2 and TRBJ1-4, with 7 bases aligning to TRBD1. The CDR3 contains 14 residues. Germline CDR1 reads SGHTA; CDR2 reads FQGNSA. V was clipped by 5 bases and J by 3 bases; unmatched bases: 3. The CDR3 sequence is CASSRTGANEKLFF. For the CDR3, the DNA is TGTGCCAGCAGCAGGACAGGTGCTAATGAAAAACTGTTTTTT.

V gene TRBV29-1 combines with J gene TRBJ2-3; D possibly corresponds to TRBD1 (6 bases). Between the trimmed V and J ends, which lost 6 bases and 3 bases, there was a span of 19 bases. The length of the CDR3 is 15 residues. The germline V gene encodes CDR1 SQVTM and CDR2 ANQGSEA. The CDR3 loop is CSVDGQTKGTDTQYF. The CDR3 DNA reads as TGCAGCGTCGACGGACAGACAAAGGGAACAGATACGCAGTATTTT.

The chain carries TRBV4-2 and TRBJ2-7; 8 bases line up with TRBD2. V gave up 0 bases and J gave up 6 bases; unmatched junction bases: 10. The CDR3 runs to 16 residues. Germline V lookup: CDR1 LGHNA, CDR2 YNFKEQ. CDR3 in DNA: TGTGCCAGCAGCCAAGATCTAGGACTAGCTCCCCTCGAGCAGTACTTC. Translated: CASSQDLGLAPLEQYF.

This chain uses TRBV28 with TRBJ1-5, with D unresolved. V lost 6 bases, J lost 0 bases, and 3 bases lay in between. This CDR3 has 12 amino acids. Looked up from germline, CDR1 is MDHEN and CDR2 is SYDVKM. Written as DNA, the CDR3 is TGTGCCAGCAGACATAGCAATCAGCCCCAGCATTTT. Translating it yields CASRHSNQPQHF.

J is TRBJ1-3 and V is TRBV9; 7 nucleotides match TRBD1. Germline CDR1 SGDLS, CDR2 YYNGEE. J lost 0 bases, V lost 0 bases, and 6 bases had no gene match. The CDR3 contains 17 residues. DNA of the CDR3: TGTGCCAGCAGCGTAGACACAGGGGCGTTCTCTGGAAACACCATATATTTT. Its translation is CASSVDTGAFSGNTIYF.

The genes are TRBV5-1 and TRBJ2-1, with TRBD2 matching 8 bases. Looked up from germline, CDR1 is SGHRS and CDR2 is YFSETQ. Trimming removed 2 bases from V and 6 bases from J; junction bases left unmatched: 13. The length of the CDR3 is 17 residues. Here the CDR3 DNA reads TGCGCCAGCAGCTTTGGGCTTATATCGGGAGGGGCCAATGAGCAGTTCTTC. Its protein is CASSFGLISGGANEQFF.

The CDR3 is CASSYNSLTEAFF. CDR3 nucleotides: TGTGCCAGCAGTTATAACAGTCTTACTGAAGCTTTCTTT. The rearrangement links TRBV6-6 to TRBJ1-1; no definite D call. Looked up from germline, CDR1 is MNHNY and CDR2 is SVGAGI (reference sequence). Trimming pared 3 bases from V and 5 bases from J, leaving 10 bases between. The CDR3 spans 13 residues.